Below are 31 T cell receptor beta chains sequenced from a single sample in a study of metastatic and nonmetastatic thyroid tumors. No patient received treatment before thyroid surgery. TCRdb reprocessed the PCR reads via MiXCR. The data show almost 70,000 clones, 14% seen once. What was sequenced was blood. All receptors come from a male donor with papillary thyroid cancer or a benign thyroid nodule (not recorded which). Some clones in this sample may be carry-over from other donors' samples.

With regard to this clone: Possible read error: a much larger clone is one base away. The chain recombines TRBV6-4 with TRBJ2-1; 10 bases are shared with TRBD2. The CDR3 contains 15 residues. Germline V CDR1 and CDR2: MRHNA, SNTAGT. The ends lost 7 bases at V and 3 bases at J; junction bases unmatched: 6. The CDR3 spells CASILRTSGYNEQFF. CDR3 bases: TGTGCCAGCATCCTTAGGACTAGCGGCTACAATGAGCAGTTCTTC.

In the case of this clone: This may be a read error: a much more frequent sequence differs by one nucleotide. V usage is TRBV14 and J usage is TRBJ2-5; 9 bases align to TRBD2. The CDR3 is made up of 17 amino acids. CDR1 SGHDN and CDR2 FVKESK come from the germline V gene. Here the CDR3 reads CASSQDSRTSVQEAQYF. In DNA, the CDR3 is TGTGCCAGCAGCCAAGATTCTCGGACTAGCGTACAAGAGGCCCAGTACTTC.

This clone was picked up many times. The genes are TRBV9 and TRBJ1-5; D is ambiguous. Germline CDR1 and CDR2: SGDLS and YYNGEE. The CDR3 sequence is 14 residues long. The V end was cut by 4 bases, the J end by 4 bases, with 12 bases between. The CDR3 DNA is TGTGCCAGCAGCTTCCGACTACCAAATCAGCCCCAGCATTTT. Translating it yields CASSFRLPNQPQHF.

Points on this clone: The germline gene is not matched at one end of the junction; a read error may be the cause. This chain uses TRBV28 with TRBJ2-1; 8 bases line up with TRBD2. Germline V lookup: CDR1 MDHEN, CDR2 SYDVKM. This CDR3 region has 16 residues. CDR3 DNA sequence: TGTGCCAGCAGACGACCGGGACTAGTGTCCTACAATGAGCATCTCTTC. It yields the protein CASRRPGLVSYNEHLF. The whole variable domain, filled in from reference TRBV28 and TRBJ2-1, reads DVKVTQSSRYLVKRTGEKVFLECVQDMDHENMFWYRQDPGLGLRLIYFSYDVKMKEKGDIPEGYSVSREKKERFSLILESASTNQTSMYLCASRRPGLVSYNEHLFGPGTRLTVL.

V usage is TRBV20-1 and J usage is TRBJ1-4; weak D call: TRBD1 (5 bases). Trimming stripped 2 bases from V and 7 bases from J, with 17 bases between. Germline V CDR1 and CDR2: DFQATT, SNEGSKA (reference sequence). The CDR3 length is 15 residues. The CDR3 nucleotides read TGCAGTGCTAGACCCTTAGCGCGACAGAGTGAAAAACTGTTTTTT. Its protein is CSARPLARQSEKLFF.

This clone was found many times. The chain's CDR3 is CASSLFSGNTIYF. The CDR3 coding sequence is TGTGCCAGCAGCTTGTTTTCTGGAAACACCATATATTTT. The chain carries TRBV5-6 and TRBJ1-3; D uncertain. The germline V gene encodes CDR1 SGHDT and CDR2 YYEEEE. The CDR3 has 13 residues. V was cut by 1 base and J by 1 base, with 3 bases left in between.

At least ten counts were recorded for this clone. J is TRBJ2-3 and V is TRBV20-1; 11 bases line up with TRBD2. Germline CDR1 reads DFQATT; CDR2 reads SNEGSKA (reference sequence). V lost 7 bases and J lost 5; bases outside the gene matches: 8. The length of the CDR3 is 14 residues. The CDR3 here is CSVGTSGTGDTQYF. CDR3 coding DNA: TGCAGTGTCGGGACTAGCGGTACAGGAGATACGCAGTATTTT.

The rearrangement links TRBV4-3 to TRBJ2-7; a possible D gene is TRBD1 (5 bases). This CDR3 has 14 residues. Germline V gene lookup returns CDR1 LGHNA and CDR2 YSLEER. Trimming took off 4 bases at V and 6 bases at J, with 16 bases between the two ends. CDR3 nucleotides: TGCGCCAGCAGCCCCTGGCAGGGTCCGGGCGAGCAGTACTTC. Translation gives CASSPWQGPGEQYF.

This clone was counted many times. The CDR3 region has the DNA TGTGCCAGCAGCTCTTCCGTCCAGCCCCAGCATTTT. It specifies CASSSSVQPQHF. This chain uses TRBV7-9 with TRBJ1-5; D gene unclear. The CDR3 is 12 amino acids. Germline V gene sequence: CDR1 SEHNR, CDR2 FQNEAQ (reference sequence). V was cut by 4 bases and J by 7 bases, with 8 bases left in between. The full variable domain, in which reference TRBV7-9 and TRBJ1-5 provide the parts outside the CDR3, is DTGVSQNPRHKITKRGQNVTFRCDPISEHNRLYWYRQTLGQGPEFLTYFQNEAQLEKSRLLSDRFSAERPKGSFSTLEIQRTEQGDSAMYLCASSSSVQPQHFGDGTRLSIL.

This clone was counted at least ten times. Other DNA sequences in the sample encode the same CDR3. The V gene is TRBV30, the J gene TRBJ2-5, with 8 bases identical to TRBD2. The CDR3 extends over 14 amino acids. CDR1 is GTSNPN, CDR2 SVGIG, per germline (reference sequence). After removal of 8 bases from V and 0 bases from J, the junction contained 8 bases not matched to a gene. CDR3 DNA: TGTGCCGGACGGAGCGGGAGAAACCAAGAGACCCAGTACTTC. This codes for CAGRSGRNQETQYF.

This clone was recorded at least ten times. The chain combines TRBV24-1 with TRBJ2-6; TRBD1 might be the D (6 bases). This CDR3 is built from 16 residues. Germline V gives CDR1 KGHDR, CDR2 SFDVKD. Trimming took 5 bases from V and 0 from J, leaving 10 bases between them. The CDR3 bases are TGTGCCACCAGTGCCTTGGACAGCTCTGGGGCCAACGTCCTGACTTTC. This sequence encodes CATSALDSSGANVLTF.

This clone appeared many times. The V and J genes are TRBV30 and TRBJ1-3; no definite D call. Germline CDR1 GTSNPN, CDR2 SVGIG (reference sequence). This CDR3 spans 13 amino acids. Trimming pared 4 bases from V and 4 bases from J, leaving 11 bases between. The CDR3 region has the DNA TGTGCCTGGACCCGCTCCCCGGGAAACACCATATATTTT. The encoded protein is CAWTRSPGNTIYF.

In its sample, this clone was seen many times. V and J are TRBV30 and TRBJ2-1; D is unclear. The ends were cut back, 4 bases at V and 1 base at J, with 5 bases in the middle. The germline gives CDR1 GTSNPN, CDR2 SVGIG (reference sequence). This CDR3 is 12 amino acids long. CDR3 region: CAWTGSYNEQFF. CDR3 coding DNA: TGTGCCTGGACCGGATCCTACAATGAGCAGTTCTTC.

This clone came up many times. V is TRBV5-5 and J is TRBJ1-2; 8 positions match TRBD1. Germline CDR1 and CDR2: SGHKS and YYEKEE (reference sequence). The V segment lost 1 base and the J segment 0 bases; nucleotides outside the gene matches: 5. CDR3 length equals 16 residues. As DNA, the CDR3 is TGTGCCAGCAGCTTGCTCGTGACAGGGGCTAACTATGGCTACACCTTC. It codes for CASSLLVTGANYGYTF.

In regard to this clone: A much larger clone is a single base away; this may be a read error. Other DNA sequences of this sample code for an identical CDR3. The chain couples TRBV10-3 to TRBJ1-2; D is possibly TRBD1 (6 bases). CDR3 size: 13 residues. CDR1 is ENHRY, CDR2 SYGVKD, per germline. The CDR3: CATRGGENYGYTF. For the CDR3, the DNA is TGTGCCACGAGGGGGGGGGAGAACTATGGCTACACTTTC.

Many counts were recorded for this clone. The genes are TRBV6-2 or TRBV6-3 and TRBJ2-7, with D perhaps matching TRBD1 or TRBD2 (5 bases each). V lost 5 bases to trimming and J lost 1 base, with 18 bases between them. Germline V gene lookup returns CDR1 MNHEY and CDR2 SVGEGT. CDR3 length: 16 amino acids. The CDR3 bases are TGTGCCAGCAGTGCTGACCGGGACCCCTTGTCCTACGAGCAGTACTTC. It codes for CASSADRDPLSYEQYF.

This clone was counted only a few times. This could be a read error, since a much larger clone is one nucleotide away. The chain uses TRBV7-9 and TRBJ2-7, with 9 positions matching TRBD1. Germline CDR1 SEHNR, CDR2 FQNEAQ (reference sequence). Trimming took 3 bases from V and 9 from J; bases not matched to a gene: 9. There are 14 residues in the CDR3. CDR3: CASSLGTGTHGQYF. The CDR3 DNA is TGTGCCAGCAGCTTGGGGACAGGGACCCACGGGCAGTACTTC.

The table lists this clone with many counts. This chain uses TRBV6-1 with TRBJ2-7; D perhaps matches TRBD2 (6 bases). Germline lookup yields CDR1 MNHNS and CDR2 SASEGT. The V gene lost 6 bases and the J gene lost 1 base, with 16 bases spanning the gap. This CDR3 contains 15 residues. The chain's CDR3 is CASRELTSLSYEQYF. CDR3 coding DNA: TGTGCCAGCAGGGAATTGACTAGTCTATCCTACGAGCAGTACTTC.

This clone was seen repeatedly, ten times or more. The chain joins TRBV20-1 to TRBJ2-1; no reliable D call. The CDR3 contains 15 residues. Germline CDR1 is DFQATT and CDR2 is SNEGSKA (reference sequence). The V gene lost 1 base and the J gene lost 0 bases, with 10 bases spanning the gap. DNA of the CDR3: TGCAGTGCTAGAGGATTCGAGAGCTCCTACAATGAGCAGTTCTTC. Amino acids: CSARGFESSYNEQFF.

This clone was observed at least ten times. The genes are TRBV3-1 and TRBJ2-3; 11 bases are shared with TRBD2. After removal of 3 bases from V and 1 base from J, the junction contained 3 bases not matched to a gene. This CDR3 contains 16 residues. In germline, CDR1 is LGHDT, CDR2 YNNKEL (reference sequence). The CDR3 bases are TGTGCCAGCAGCCAGGGACTAGCGGAGCGCACAGATACGCAGTATTTT. Translated, it gives CASSQGLAERTDTQYF.

This clone turned up a few times. V and J are TRBV12-3 or TRBV12-4 and TRBJ2-7, with TRBD2 identical over 11 bases. Trimming removed 6 bases from V and 5 bases from J; junction bases left unmatched: 9. The length of the CDR3 is 15 residues. CDR3 in amino acids: CASSPSGRSADEQYF. The CDR3 DNA follows: TGTGCCAGCAGCCCTAGCGGGAGGTCTGCCGACGAGCAGTACTTC.

This clone was found a few times. A much larger clonotype is one base distant, so this may be a read error. This specimen includes other DNA sequences encoding the same CDR3. CDR3 amino acids: CASSVGGGRTDTQYF. DNA for the CDR3: TGTGCCAGCAGCGTAGGTGGAGGTCGCACAGATACGCAGTATTTT. This rearrangement joins TRBV9 to TRBJ2-3; D might be TRBD2 (5 bases). The V end lost 0 bases, the J end lost 1 base, and 9 bases lay between the germline ends. The V gene's germline CDR1 is SGDLS and CDR2 YYNGEE. The CDR3 is made up of 15 amino acids.

In this sample, this clone turned up many times. The rearrangement uses TRBV27 and TRBJ2-1; 11 bases fit TRBD2. The V segment lost 6 bases and the J segment 6 bases; nucleotides outside the gene matches: 7. Germline CDR1 MNHEY, CDR2 SMNVEV (reference sequence). There are 15 residues in the CDR3. The DNA of the CDR3 is TGTGCCAGCAGGACACTAGCGGGAGAAGGCAATGAGCAGTTCTTC. It codes for CASRTLAGEGNEQFF.

A remark on this clone: This clone may be a read error of a much larger clone one base away. The V gene is TRBV7-3, the J gene TRBJ1-5, with D unclear. The CDR3 runs 13 residues. V was cut by 8 bases and J by 3 bases, with 11 bases left in between. The germline V gene encodes CDR1 SGHTA and CDR2 FQGTGA. CDR3: CASSESFNQPQHF. The CDR3 nucleotides are TGTGCCAGCTCGGAGTCCTTCAATCAGCCCCAGCATTTT.

This clone was counted many times. The V gene is TRBV18, the J gene TRBJ1-4; 8 bases line up with TRBD1. The junction had 4 bases not matched to a gene; V was cut back by 5 bases and J by 8 bases. The CDR3 spans 13 residues. Germline V gene sequence: CDR1 KGHSH, CDR2 LQKENI. The CDR3 sequence is CASSSDRVEKLFF. In nucleotides, the CDR3 is TGTGCCAGCTCATCGGACAGGGTGGAAAAACTGTTTTTT.

In its sample, this clone was seen a few times. The chain links TRBV28 to TRBJ2-1; D not certain. This CDR3 is 13 amino acids long. Germline CDR1 and CDR2: MDHEN and SYDVKM. V lost 7 bases and J lost 6, with 13 bases in between. The CDR3 coding sequence is TGTGCCAGCATCTCCGCGACCTTCAATGAGCAGTTCTTC. Protein product: CASISATFNEQFF.

This clone showed up many times. The chain joins TRBV20-1 to TRBJ2-1; D call uncertain. CDR1 DFQATT and CDR2 SNEGSKA come from the germline V gene (reference sequence). Between the trimmed V and J ends, which lost 1 base and 1 base, there was a span of 8 bases. CDR3 length: 14 residues. The CDR3 DNA is TGCAGTGCTAGAGTAGATCAGTCCTACAATGAGCAGTTCTTC. This translates into CSARVDQSYNEQFF.

This clone was recorded many times. The chain employs TRBV19 and TRBJ1-2; D is perhaps TRBD1 (5 bases). Germline V gives CDR1 LNHDA, CDR2 SQIVND (reference sequence). CDR3 length: 13 amino acids. V lost 5 bases and J 4 bases, leaving 11 bases between the germline ends. For the CDR3, the DNA is TGTGCCAGTAGTGGGCTTGGGGGCTATGGCTACACCTTC. Its protein product is CASSGLGGYGYTF.

This clone occurred many times. The rearrangement links TRBV19 to TRBJ2-7; D not resolved. Germline-derived CDR1 and CDR2 are LNHDA and SQIVND (reference sequence). CDR3 size: 13 residues. V was pared by 2 bases and J by 7 bases, with 12 bases between. The CDR3 loop is CASSIRTSGEQYF. Here the CDR3 DNA reads TGTGCCAGTAGTATACGGACGTCTGGGGAGCAGTACTTC.

This clone was found many times. The rearrangement uses TRBV27 and TRBJ2-1; D may be TRBD2 (6 bases). Germline V gene data show CDR1 as MNHEY and CDR2 as SMNVEV (reference sequence). The V end was cut by 6 bases, the J end by 8 bases, with 17 bases between. This CDR3 contains 14 residues. The CDR3, as DNA: TGTGCCAGCAGACCGGGACTTCCCTTCGATGAGCAGTTCTTC. Translating gives CASRPGLPFDEQFF.

The chain employs TRBV27 and TRBJ2-1; D is unclear. This CDR3 contains 15 residues. The germline gives CDR1 MNHEY, CDR2 SMNVEV (reference sequence). Trimming removed 2 bases at V and 4 bases at J, with 12 bases between. The CDR3 is CASSLGGSWYNEQFF. The CDR3 DNA is TGTGCCAGCAGTTTAGGCGGCAGCTGGTACAATGAGCAGTTCTTC.